These T cell receptor beta chains were read from a single sample in a study of blood T cell repertoires in COVID-19. Sequenced by immunoSEQ multiplex PCR; TCRdb stores in-frame clones only, minus some. The sample lists tens of thousands of clones, approximately 86% seen once, with roughly 15% in the top ten. The specimen sequenced was peripheral blood. The source of these receptors is a human donor in a cohort sampled during active COVID-19. Both conserved end residues are part of each CDR3. A D gene is named only where the DNA matches it firmly. Some rows have no size entry. The others give once, few or many, or a class for an expanded clone.

clone size: NA
J gene: TRBJ1-1
V gene: TRBV7-2
D gene: TRBD1
CDR3 protein: CASSGSGTVNTEAFF
CDR3 DNA: TGTGCCAGCAGCGGATCCGGGACAGTGAACACTGAAGCTTTCTTT

clone size: NA
J gene: TRBJ1-2
V gene: TRBV28
D gene: NA
CDR3 protein: CAGRGFYGYTF
CDR3 DNA: TGTGCAGGCAGGGGATTCTATGGCTACACCTTC

clone size: NA
J gene: TRBJ2-7
V gene: TRBV6-2/TRBV6-3
D gene: TRBD2
CDR3 protein: CASSYSASGSHEQYF
CDR3 DNA: TGTGCCAGCAGTTACTCAGCTAGCGGGAGCCACGAGCAGTACTTC

clone size: NA
J gene: TRBJ2-5
V gene: TRBV6-5
D gene: TRBD2
CDR3 protein: CASSYRGRAYETQYF
CDR3 DNA: TGTGCCAGCAGTTACCGCGGGAGGGCGTATGAGACCCAGTACTTC

clone size: NA
J gene: TRBJ1-4
V gene: TRBV9
D gene: NA
CDR3 protein: CASTGTATNEKLFF
CDR3 DNA: TGTGCCAGCACAGGGACTGCAACTAATGAAAAACTGTTTTTT

clone size: NA
J gene: TRBJ2-5
V gene: TRBV5-1
D gene: TRBD1
CDR3 protein: CASSLDGTGGGETQYF
CDR3 DNA: TGCGCCAGCAGCTTGGACGGGACAGGGGGTGGAGAGACCCAGTACTTC

clone size: NA
J gene: TRBJ1-2
V gene: TRBV14
D gene: NA
CDR3 protein: CASSLLREGFGGYTF
CDR3 DNA: TGTGCCAGCAGCCTCCTACGGGAGGGGTTCGGGGGCTACACCTTC

clone size: NA
J gene: TRBJ1-2
V gene: TRBV3-1/TRBV3-2
D gene: TRBD1
CDR3 protein: CASSLGTGYGYTF
CDR3 DNA: TGTGCCAGCAGCCTCGGGACAGGTTATGGCTACACCTTC

clone size: NA
J gene: TRBJ2-7
V gene: TRBV9
D gene: TRBD1
CDR3 protein: CASSTSGTGGNEQYF
CDR3 DNA: TGTGCCAGCAGCACCTCCGGGACAGGGGGCAACGAGCAGTACTTC

clone size: NA
J gene: TRBJ1-5
V gene: TRBV28
D gene: TRBD1
CDR3 protein: CASSRAGQGRQPQHF
CDR3 DNA: TGTGCCAGCAGTAGGGCAGGACAGGGTCGTCAGCCCCAGCATTTT

clone size: NA
J gene: TRBJ1-4
V gene: TRBV5-8
D gene: TRBD1
CDR3 protein: CASSWGQGVNEKLFF
CDR3 DNA: TGTGCCAGCAGCTGGGGACAGGGCGTTAATGAAAAACTGTTTTTT

clone size: NA
J gene: TRBJ2-3
V gene: TRBV11-2
D gene: TRBD2
CDR3 protein: CASSDPLAGGTDTQYF
CDR3 DNA: TGTGCCAGCAGCGATCCACTAGCGGGTGGCACAGATACGCAGTATTTT

clone size: NA
J gene: TRBJ1-1
V gene: TRBV27
D gene: TRBD1
CDR3 protein: CASSPNTGGAWTEAFF
CDR3 DNA: TGTGCCAGCAGTCCTAACACAGGGGGCGCTTGGACTGAAGCTTTCTTT

clone size: NA
J gene: TRBJ2-7
V gene: TRBV27
D gene: NA
CDR3 protein: CASSTTSQGSYEQYF
CDR3 DNA: TGTGCCAGCAGCACCACCTCTCAGGGCAGCTACGAGCAGTACTTC

clone size: NA
J gene: TRBJ1-1
V gene: TRBV19
D gene: NA
CDR3 protein: CASSERSAVGANTEAFF
CDR3 DNA: TGTGCCAGTAGTGAAAGGTCAGCGGTGGGGGCGAACACTGAAGCTTTCTTT

clone size: NA
J gene: TRBJ1-2
V gene: TRBV7-2
D gene: TRBD1
CDR3 protein: CASSGRGAGGANYGYTF
CDR3 DNA: TGTGCCAGCAGCGGAAGAGGGGCAGGGGGCGCCAACTATGGCTACACCTTC

clone size: few
J gene: TRBJ1-1
V gene: TRBV3-1/TRBV3-2
D gene: NA
CDR3 protein: CASSQVPRVAFF
CDR3 DNA: TGTGCCAGCAGCCAAGTTCCCAGGGTGGCTTTCTTT